This T cell receptor (beta chain) was captured by sequencing in a study of OX40 agonist ivuxolimab in advanced cancers. Study details: Hepatocellular carcinoma, melanoma, renal cell or head and neck cancer was diagnosed in the dose-escalation patients.

CDR3 length: 15 residues. Germline CDR1 reads SGHRS; CDR2 reads YFSETQ. The ends were cut back, 9 bases at V and 2 bases at J, with 19 bases in the middle. Clones were read by immunoSEQ multiplex PCR, and TCRdb kept only the in-frame ones, dropping some. The data contain about 46,000 clones, 91% of them seen just once; the ten biggest clones take up approximately 5%. The sample consisted of CD4+ or CD8+ T cells sorted from blood, taken in a trial of the OX40 agonist ivuxolimab. This TCR was sampled from an adult with an advanced solid tumor such as melanoma, head and neck, liver or kidney cancer. The V and J genes are TRBV5-1 and TRBJ2-3, with D possibly matching TRBD2 (5 bases). Here the CDR3 reads CATTTTGLYTDTQYF. In DNA form, the CDR3 reads TGCGCCACCACGACCACGGGGTTATACACAGATACGCAGTATTTT.